A selection of T cell receptor beta chains follows, all from one sample in a study of cytomegalovirus exposure and HLA in healthy donors. Assay: immunoSEQ multiplex PCR; the TCRdb copy retains only in-frame clones and omits some. Altogether more than 110,000 clones are present, about three quarters being singletons, with the ten largest covering around 14%. The sample was PBMCs. The receptors were gathered from a human donor in good health. Each CDR3 is given with its conserved first and last residue. Each record gives: D gene, V gene, J gene, clone size, CDR3 protein, CDR3 DNA. D genes are given only for firm matches. For some rows the clone size is stated as once, few or many, or as a class when expanded; others skip it.

>NA|TRBV5-1|TRBJ1-1|NA
CASSLAGETEAFF
TGCGCCAGCAGCTTGGCTGGGGAGACTGAAGCTTTCTTT
>NA|TRBV9|TRBJ2-3|NA
CASSGGGRGDTQYF
TGTGCCAGCAGCGGGGGGGGGCGTGGAGATACGCAGTATTTT
>TRBD2|TRBV6-5|TRBJ2-1|NA
CASRPGLAYNEQFF
TGTGCCAGCCGACCGGGACTAGCCTACAATGAGCAGTTCTTC
>TRBD1|TRBV30|TRBJ2-1|NA
CAWSVGQGAFNEQFF
TGTGCCTGGAGTGTCGGCCAGGGGGCTTTCAATGAGCAGTTCTTC
>TRBD2|TRBV19|TRBJ2-2|NA
CASSILLAGGRGELFF
TGTGCCAGTAGTATTCTACTAGCGGGAGGGAGAGGGGAGCTGTTTTTT
>NA|TRBV19|TRBJ2-1|NA
CASSPGGDEQFF
TGTGCCAGTAGCCCAGGAGGCGATGAGCAGTTCTTC
>NA|TRBV4-1|TRBJ2-3|NA
CASSQERRADTQYF
TGCGCCAGCAGCCAAGAGAGGAGGGCAGATACGCAGTATTTT
>NA|TRBV12-5|TRBJ2-7|once
CASGLTWDNGHSTASEQYF
TGTGCTAGTGGTTTGACCTGGGACAACGGACACTCAACCGCGAGCGAGCAGTACTTC
>NA|TRBV6-5|TRBJ1-1|NA
CASSLTRNTEAFF
TGTGCCAGCAGCCTTACCAGAAACACTGAAGCTTTCTTT
>NA|TRBV6-1|TRBJ1-1|NA
CASSSTRGTNTEAFF
TGTGCCAGCAGTTCGACCAGGGGAACGAACACTGAAGCTTTCTTT
>NA|TRBV5-1|TRBJ1-1|NA
CASSLSQVNTEAFF
TGCGCCAGCAGTCTATCGCAGGTGAACACTGAAGCTTTCTTT
>TRBD2|TRBV5-1|TRBJ2-3|NA
CASSLGRGATDTQYF
TGCGCCAGCAGCTTAGGGCGGGGGGCCACAGATACGCAGTATTTT
>NA|TRBV6-1|TRBJ2-7|NA
CASSTLETGYEQYF
TGTGCCAGCAGTACGTTGGAGACCGGATACGAGCAGTACTTC
>NA|TRBV7-2|TRBJ2-7|NA
CASSLEAGEYEQYF
TGTGCCAGCAGCTTAGAAGCAGGGGAGTACGAGCAGTACTTC